This section outlines one TCR beta chain sequence together with its context. As yet, its antigen is unknown. The data were obtained in a study of identical twins. Overall study results and limits: Memory repertoires showed no such pattern, whereas abundant cord blood beta clonotypes carried fewer insertions. Low generation-probability sequences were in excess among twin-shared out-of-frame alpha sequences.

Per germline, CDR1 DFQATT and CDR2 SNEGSKA (reference sequence). J lost 4 bases, V lost 2 bases, and 9 bases had no gene match. This CDR3 comprises 15 residues. A universal primer site was incorporated via template switching, and the cDNA contained unique molecular identifiers. Via MiXCR, TCRdb re-called the 5' RACE reads, giving one row per CDR3 protein. The sample holds just over 500,000 distinct CDR3 sequences, about 20% seen once. This sample was also put to use in a study of T cells expressing NK-cell markers.

This chain joins TRBV20-1 and TRBJ2-7; 9 bases align to TRBD2. The sequenced sample was CD4+ T cells sorted from blood. This receptor was taken from a young woman in good health. The CDR3, as DNA: TGCAGTGCTAGACATCCGGCTAGCGGGATATACGAGCAGTACTTC. It is translated as CSARHPASGIYEQYF.